The 21 T cell receptor beta chains below come from one sample, sequenced in a study of shared clonotypes between healthy human individuals. Method: immunoSEQ multiplex PCR; TCRdb's copy keeps in-frame clones and lacks some. The data contain around 510,000 clones, about 96% of them seen just once; the ten biggest clones take up nearly 0.065%. The specimen sequenced was naive CD4+ T cells sorted from blood. Documented subset: CD45RA+ positively selected. Receptor source: a woman aged 25 to 45 in good health.

J is TRBJ2-1 and V is TRBV13; D may be TRBD1 (5 bases). Germline V gene lookup returns CDR1 PRHDT and CDR2 FYEKMQ (reference sequence). The V gene lost 3 bases and the J gene lost 2 bases, with 20 bases spanning the gap. This CDR3 has 18 residues. The DNA of the CDR3 is TGTGCCAGCAGCTTGTACGCCAGGGCAGGGCTTACCTACAATGAGCAGTTCTTC. The encoded protein is CASSLYARAGLTYNEQFF. Drawing the rest from reference TRBV13 and TRBJ2-1, the complete variable domain is AAGVIQSPRHLIKEKRETATLKCYPIPRHDTVYWYQQGPGQDPQFLISFYEKMQSDKGSIPDRFSAQQFSDYHSELNMSSLELGDSALYFCASSLYARAGLTYNEQFFGPGTRLTVL.

This CDR3 reads CASSVPIRGELFF. In DNA, the CDR3 is TGCGCCAGCAGTGTCCCCATCCGAGGGGAGCTGTTTTTT. The chain combines TRBV10-2 with TRBJ2-2; D is unclear. The CDR3 has 13 amino acids. Looked up from germline, CDR1 is WSHSY and CDR2 is SAAADI. The germline V and J ends were trimmed by 4 bases and 8 bases, with 11 bases remaining between them.

This rearrangement joins TRBV14 to TRBJ2-2; D gene unclear. From germline, CDR1 is SGHDN and CDR2 FVKESK. The CDR3 extends over 14 amino acids. V shed 1 base and J shed 7 bases, with 10 bases lying between them. This CDR3 is CASSQGFALGELFF. CDR3 sequence (DNA): TGTGCCAGCAGCCAAGGATTCGCCCTCGGGGAGCTGTTTTTT.

V and J are TRBV10-3 and TRBJ1-1, with 7 nucleotides matching TRBD1. Germline V gene lookup returns CDR1 ENHRY and CDR2 SYGVKD. This CDR3 is 14 amino acids long. The V gene end was trimmed by 0 bases and the J gene end by 7 bases; junction bases not matched to a gene: 5. The CDR3, as DNA: TGTGCCATCAGTGAGTCGACAGGGTCCGGTGAAGCTTTCTTT. Translated, it gives CAISESTGSGEAFF.

This rearrangement joins TRBV28 to TRBJ1-1, with D uncertain. The CDR3 has 13 amino acids. From germline, CDR1 is MDHEN and CDR2 SYDVKM. V was trimmed by 3 bases and J by 1 base, leaving 6 bases between them. CDR3 sequence reads: CASSFIRNTEAFF. CDR3 DNA sequence: TGTGCCAGCAGTTTCATCAGGAACACTGAAGCTTTCTTT.

Turning to this clone: This sample includes further DNA sequences coding for the same CDR3. V usage is TRBV10-3 and J usage is TRBJ1-5; D is possibly TRBD1 (5 bases). V gave up 3 bases and J gave up 1 base, with 7 bases separating them. The CDR3 length is 14 residues. CDR1 ENHRY and CDR2 SYGVKD come from the germline V gene. The CDR3 loop reads CAISDRVSNQPQHF. In nucleotides, the CDR3 is TGTGCCATCAGTGACAGGGTGAGCAATCAGCCCCAGCATTTT.

The chain carries TRBV6-5 and TRBJ2-7; 13 bases are a match to TRBD2. This CDR3 comprises 15 residues. Germline CDR1 reads MNHEY; CDR2 reads SVGAGI. V dropped 4 bases and J dropped 2; count of bases not matched to a gene: 2. In nucleotides, the CDR3 is TGTGCCAGCAGTTCAGGACTAGCGGGGGCCTACGAGCAGTACTTC. It translates to CASSSGLAGAYEQYF.

V and J are TRBV5-4 and TRBJ2-3; D tentatively reads TRBD1 or TRBD2 (5 bases each). Trimming removed 4 bases from V and 1 base from J, with 10 bases in between. The CDR3 is 14 amino acids. CDR1 is SGHNT, CDR2 YYREEE, per germline (reference sequence). The DNA for the CDR3 is TGTGCCAGCAGCGAGGGGTTCCGCACAGATACGCAGTATTTT. Encoded protein: CASSEGFRTDTQYF.

The chain uses TRBV28 and TRBJ2-5, with D possibly matching TRBD2 (6 bases). Trimming took off 8 bases at V and 2 bases at J, with 18 bases between the two ends. Per the germline V gene, CDR1 is MDHEN and CDR2 is SYDVKM. This CDR3 is built from 15 residues. The CDR3 loop reads CASRRRALHQETQYF. The CDR3 bases are TGTGCCAGCCGGAGGAGGGCGCTCCATCAAGAGACCCAGTACTTC.

This clone has only one observation. This sequence joins TRBV27 and TRBJ1-5, with D uncertain. V lost 6 bases to trimming and J lost 2 bases, with 14 bases between them. CDR3 size: 15 residues. Germline V gene sequence: CDR1 MNHEY, CDR2 SMNVEV (reference sequence). CDR3 in amino acids: CASSPLGGGNQPQHF. The DNA of the CDR3 is TGTGCCAGCAGCCCCTTGGGCGGGGGCAATCAGCCCCAGCATTTT.

In its sample, this clone was seen once. V is TRBV6-5 and J is TRBJ1-5; D gene ambiguous. This CDR3 has 15 residues. Deletions cut 6 bases from V and 3 bases from J, with 15 bases between. The germline V gene has CDR1 MNHEY and CDR2 SVGAGI. The CDR3 nucleotides are TGTGCCAGCAGACCCTCCTGGAGTTACAATCAGCCCCAGCATTTT. Amino acids: CASRPSWSYNQPQHF.

This clone was observed a single time. The chain combines TRBV14 with TRBJ2-2, with 8 bases fitting TRBD1. This CDR3 region has 18 residues. V shed 1 base and J 4 bases; nucleotides not matched to a gene: 11. Germline values: CDR1 SGHDN, CDR2 FVKESK. CDR3 coding DNA: TGTGCCAGCAGCCAAGGCTTCAAAAGGACAGGGAGCACCGGGGAGCTGTTTTTT. Translation gives CASSQGFKRTGSTGELFF.

The chain couples TRBV7-8 to TRBJ2-5; 7 bases align to TRBD2. CDR1 is SGHVS and CDR2 is FQNEAQ in the germline V gene. The junction had 4 bases not matched to a gene; V was cut back by 2 bases and J by 4 bases. This CDR3 comprises 14 residues. The CDR3 nucleotides are TGTGCCAGCAGCTTATCAGGGAGGGGAGAGACCCAGTACTTC. Its translation: CASSLSGRGETQYF.

Only one count was recorded for this clone. The chain employs TRBV28 and TRBJ1-2, with a tentative D call TRBD1 (5 bases). Germline-derived CDR1 and CDR2 are MDHEN and SYDVKM. The CDR3 consists of 13 residues. V dropped 5 bases and J dropped 6 bases, with 13 bases sitting between them. The CDR3 spells CASSDRGAHGYTF. CDR3 bases: TGTGCCAGCAGTGATCGAGGGGCGCATGGCTACACCTTC.

In nucleotides, the CDR3 is TGTGCCAGCAGATACGCCCGGACAGGGTGGGTGAACACTGAAGCTTTCTTT. Its protein product is CASRYARTGWVNTEAFF. V is TRBV28 and J is TRBJ1-1, with 8 bases that match TRBD1. Unmatched junction bases numbered 12, after V lost 6 bases and J lost 0 bases. The CDR3 extends over 17 amino acids. From germline, CDR1 is MDHEN and CDR2 SYDVKM.

This rearrangement joins TRBV4-1 to TRBJ1-1; no firm D call. CDR3 length equals 18 residues. Between the trimmed V and J ends, which lost 4 bases and 7 bases, there was a span of 28 bases. Germline V gene lookup returns CDR1 MGHRA and CDR2 YSYEKL. The CDR3 reads CASSPRYGRPSPESEAFF. The CDR3 region has the DNA TGCGCCAGCAGCCCCCGGTACGGACGGCCGAGTCCTGAGAGTGAAGCTTTCTTT.

The chain is built from TRBV28 and TRBJ1-2; D is ambiguous. V was pared by 4 bases and J by 6 bases, with 6 bases between. CDR1 MDHEN and CDR2 SYDVKM come from the germline V gene. The CDR3 spans 11 residues. In DNA form, the CDR3 reads TGTGCCAGCAGTTCGGCGAATGGCTACACCTTC. It specifies CASSSANGYTF.

The chain employs TRBV19 and TRBJ2-3; possibly TRBD2 for D (7 bases). Germline V lookup: CDR1 LNHDA, CDR2 SQIVND (reference sequence). The CDR3 consists of 17 residues. Between the trimmed V and J ends, which lost 4 bases and 0 bases, there was a span of 17 bases. CDR3 sequence (DNA): TGTGCCAGTAGTAAGGGCCGGGGGGACAAAAGCACAGATACGCAGTATTTT. Translation: CASSKGRGDKSTDTQYF.

The J gene is TRBJ1-2, the V gene TRBV18; D call uncertain. Germline V gene data show CDR1 as KGHSH and CDR2 as LQKENI. CDR3 length: 14 amino acids. Trimming took off 5 bases at V and 3 bases at J, with 13 bases between the two ends. CDR3 in amino acids: CASSAFDSDYGYTF. CDR3 nucleotide sequence: TGTGCCAGCTCAGCCTTTGATTCAGACTATGGCTACACCTTC.

The chain employs TRBV11-3 and TRBJ2-2; 14 positions match TRBD2. The germline CDR1 and CDR2 sequences are SGHNT and YENEEA. The CDR3 runs 18 residues. The ends lost 4 bases at V and 1 base at J; junction bases unmatched: 5. CDR3 nucleotides: TGTGCCAGCAGCTCGACTAGCGGGAGGGCCGGGAACACCGGGGAGCTGTTTTTT. Translation gives CASSSTSGRAGNTGELFF. The full variable domain, its missing parts supplied by reference TRBV11-3 and TRBJ2-2, is EAGVVQSPRYKIIEKKQPVAFWCNPISGHNTLYWYLQNLGQGPELLIRYENEEAVDDSQLPKDRFSAERLKGVDSTLKIQPAELGDSAVYLCASSSTSGRAGNTGELFFGEGSRLTVL.

The chain combines TRBV11-3 with TRBJ1-3, with 8 nucleotides matching TRBD1. J gave up 0 bases and V 5 bases, and 6 bases lay outside the gene matches. This CDR3 is built from 16 residues. Germline CDR1 and CDR2: SGHNT and YENEEA. The CDR3 region has the DNA TGTGCCAGCAGCACCCGGGACAGGAACTCTGGAAACACCATATATTTT. Amino acid sequence: CASSTRDRNSGNTIYF.